This T cell receptor (beta chain) was profiled in a study of T-cell memory formation after mild COVID-19. Study findings and constraints: Researchers could not confirm that second-wave clones peaking on day 37 targeted SARS-CoV-2.

The CDR3 runs 19 residues. In germline, CDR1 is LGHNA, CDR2 YNFKEQ. J lost 0 bases, V lost 4 bases, and 11 bases had no gene match. The authors produced TCR alpha and TCR beta cDNA libraries with sample barcodes and UMIs by 5'RACE using constant-segment primers. One entry per CDR3 protein results from TCRdb running MiXCR on the 5' RACE reads. The sample records some 200,000 distinct CDR3 sequences, about 22% being singletons. Of note for this clonotype: Its antigen is unidentified.

This rearrangement joins TRBV4-2 to TRBJ2-3, with TRBD2 matching 12 bases. The specimen sequenced was PBMCs or a T cell subset sorted from them (not recorded which). The receptor's source is an adult woman who had mild COVID-19 (a few samples of this study predate the infection). Cell type and time point are not known. The CDR3 region is CASSPAAGLAGGSTDTQYF. For the CDR3, the DNA is TGTGCCAGCAGCCCAGCAGCCGGGCTAGCGGGAGGGAGCACAGATACGCAGTATTTT.